The 21 T cell receptor beta chains presented below share a single source sample, sequenced in a study of CD8 T cells in Susac syndrome. Reverse transcription used about 0.45 to 1 ug RNA and random hexamers. TCRdb ran MiXCR on the immunoSEQ multiplex PCR reads and lists one entry per CDR3 protein. Counted here are nearly 70,000 distinct CDR3 sequences, 95% occurring once; the ten biggest clones make up around 0.25%. The material sequenced was CD8+ T cells from PBMCs. Every receptor here comes from a human donor in good health.

The chain links TRBV20-1 to TRBJ1-5, with D possibly matching TRBD1 (5 bases). The CDR3 is 14 amino acids. Trimming took 3 bases from V and 2 from J, leaving 11 bases between them. The germline V gene encodes CDR1 DFQATT and CDR2 SNEGSKA (reference sequence). The chain's CDR3 is CSASDPGGNQPQHF. CDR3 DNA sequence: TGCAGTGCTAGCGACCCGGGGGGCAATCAGCCCCAGCATTTT.

This clonotype came up once. The gene calls are TRBV28 and TRBJ2-3; D is ambiguous. V was clipped by 6 bases and J by 9 bases, with 10 bases between them. The CDR3 is made up of 11 amino acids. Germline loops: CDR1 MDHEN, CDR2 SYDVKM. CDR3 coding DNA: TGTGCCAGCAGATTGGGAATAACGCAGTATTTT. Translated, it gives CASRLGITQYF. Together with reference TRBV28 and TRBJ2-3, the CDR3 gives the full variable domain: DVKVTQSSRYLVKRTGEKVFLECVQDMDHENMFWYRQDPGLGLRLIYFSYDVKMKEKGDIPEGYSVSREKKERFSLILESASTNQTSMYLCASRLGITQYFGPGTRLTVL.

The chain has TRBV27 and TRBJ1-1; a possible D gene is TRBD1 (5 bases). Germline V gene data show CDR1 as MNHEY and CDR2 as SMNVEV (reference sequence). The V and J ends lost 3 bases and 0 bases respectively, with 20 bases between them. The CDR3 consists of 18 residues. The CDR3 loop is CASSLSRDSPSLNTEAFF. CDR3 DNA sequence: TGTGCCAGCAGTTTGAGTCGGGACTCACCGTCCTTGAACACTGAAGCTTTCTTT.

The V gene is TRBV19, the J gene TRBJ1-2; D gene ambiguous. Trimming left V 5 bases short and J 8 bases short, with 15 bases between. The germline CDR1 and CDR2 sequences are LNHDA and SQIVND (reference sequence). This CDR3 comprises 13 residues. CDR3 in DNA: TGTGCCAGTAGTCCAGCGGACCCGGGCGGCTACACCTTC. Its protein is CASSPADPGGYTF.

Written as DNA, the CDR3 is TGTGCCAGTAGTAGTACAGGGCTTATCAACGAGCAGTACTTC. Encoded protein: CASSSTGLINEQYF. The chain couples TRBV19 to TRBJ2-7; D might be TRBD1 (6 bases). Germline V gene data show CDR1 as LNHDA and CDR2 as SQIVND (reference sequence). This CDR3 comprises 14 residues. Trimming cost V 4 bases and J 5 bases, with 15 bases left between them. The full variable domain, in which reference TRBV19 and TRBJ2-7 provide the parts outside the CDR3, is DGGITQSPKYLFRKEGQNVTLSCEQNLNHDAMYWYRQDPGQGLRLIYYSQIVNDFQKGDIAEGYSVSREKKESFPLTVTSAQKNPTAFYLCASSSTGLINEQYFGPGTRLTVT.

This clonotype has more than one count but fewer than ten. This chain joins TRBV6-6 and TRBJ2-7; 9 bases are a match to TRBD1. The CDR3 has 13 residues. The trim removed 8 bases at V and 5 bases at J, leaving 7 bases unmatched. Per the germline V gene, CDR1 is MNHNY and CDR2 is SVGAGI (reference sequence). The CDR3 is CASSWTGEDEQYF. CDR3 in DNA: TGTGCCAGCTCTTGGACAGGGGAAGACGAGCAGTACTTC.

The chain joins TRBV4-1 to TRBJ2-7; 8 bases map to TRBD1. This CDR3 is 15 amino acids long. Trimming took 1 base from V and 0 from J; bases not matched to a gene: 2. The germline V gene encodes CDR1 MGHRA and CDR2 YSYEKL. In nucleotides, the CDR3 is TGCGCCAGCAGCCAAGGACAGGGGAGCTCCTACGAGCAGTACTTC. Translated: CASSQGQGSSYEQYF.

The V call is TRBV7-9, the J call TRBJ2-5; 10 bases agree with TRBD2. CDR1 SEHNR and CDR2 FQNEAQ come from the germline V gene (reference sequence). J lost 7 bases, V lost 8 bases, and 13 bases had no gene match. This CDR3 has 15 amino acids. The DNA for the CDR3 is TGTGCCAGCGCGCGCAGCGGGGGGGCCGAGGGGACCCAGTACTTC. Its translation is CASARSGGAEGTQYF.

The chain links TRBV6-2 or TRBV6-3 to TRBJ2-1; TRBD2 agrees at 7 bases. This CDR3 comprises 14 residues. Germline V gene data show CDR1 as MNHEY and CDR2 as SVGEGT. V shed 0 bases and J 6 bases; nucleotides not matched to a gene: 2. The CDR3: CASSYSGTTNEQFF. CDR3 DNA sequence: TGTGCCAGCAGTTACTCAGGGACTACCAATGAGCAGTTCTTC.

The genes are TRBV7-8 and TRBJ2-2; D remains ambiguous. Germline V gene sequence: CDR1 SGHVS, CDR2 FQNEAQ. The CDR3 loop spans 13 amino acids. The ends were cut back, 2 bases at V and 7 bases at J, with 8 bases in the middle. The CDR3 DNA sequence: TGTGCCAGCAGCTTAACCCGAGGCGGGGAGCTGTTTTTT. This codes for CASSLTRGGELFF. Full variable domain (rest looked up from reference TRBV7-8 and TRBJ2-2): GAGVSQSPRYKVAKRGQDVALRCDPISGHVSLFWYQQALGQGPEFLTYFQNEAQLDKSGLPSDRFFAERPEGSVSTLKIQRTQQEDSAVYLCASSLTRGGELFFGEGSRLTVL.

This clonotype came up once. The chain links TRBV7-6 to TRBJ1-4, with D perhaps matching TRBD1 (5 bases). This CDR3 is built from 14 residues. In germline, CDR1 is SGHVS, CDR2 FNYEAQ. Trimming removed 5 bases at V and 4 bases at J, with 11 bases between. This chain's CDR3 is CASSPRQLNEKLFF. CDR3 in DNA: TGTGCCAGCAGCCCCCGACAGCTTAATGAAAAACTGTTTTTT.

V usage is TRBV7-6 and J usage is TRBJ1-5; D may be TRBD1 (5 bases). Germline loops: CDR1 SGHVS, CDR2 FNYEAQ. The CDR3 has 15 amino acids. V was trimmed by 1 base and J by 5 bases, leaving 12 bases between them. The CDR3 sequence is CASSLGWGEDQPQHF. CDR3 nucleotide sequence: TGTGCCAGCAGCTTAGGATGGGGGGAGGATCAGCCCCAGCATTTT.

The chain couples TRBV10-2 to TRBJ2-7, with D possibly matching TRBD1 (6 bases). There are 12 residues in the CDR3. V was pared by 6 bases and J by 3 bases, with 9 bases between. Germline V gene lookup returns CDR1 WSHSY and CDR2 SAAADI. The CDR3 protein is CASRDSLYEQYF. The CDR3 bases are TGCGCCAGCAGGGACAGTCTCTACGAGCAGTACTTC.

V and J are TRBV6-5 and TRBJ2-3; 8 nucleotides line up with TRBD1. The CDR3 consists of 14 residues. Per the germline V gene, CDR1 is MNHEY and CDR2 is SVGAGI. The junction had 6 bases not matched to a gene; V was cut back by 7 bases and J by 3 bases. The CDR3 sequence is CASNPTGETDTQYF. CDR3 nucleotides: TGTGCCAGCAACCCGACAGGGGAGACAGATACGCAGTATTTT.

This chain connects TRBV28 to TRBJ2-1; tentatively, D is TRBD2 (6 bases). Germline V lookup: CDR1 MDHEN, CDR2 SYDVKM. With 5 bases removed from V and 8 bases from J, the gap between germline ends came to 16 bases. The CDR3 has 14 residues. CDR3 sequence (DNA): TGTGCCAGCAGTGACCGGGGCTGGGGGGATGAGCAGTTCTTC. It yields the protein CASSDRGWGDEQFF.

This rearrangement joins TRBV4-1 to TRBJ2-3; 7 nucleotides line up with TRBD1. Germline-derived CDR1 and CDR2 are MGHRA and YSYEKL. The CDR3 contains 14 residues. Trimming took 0 bases from V and 7 from J; bases not matched to a gene: 4. CDR3 nucleotide sequence: TGCGCCAGCAGCCAAGAGGCCAGGGGGAATACGCAGTATTTT. It specifies CASSQEARGNTQYF.

V usage is TRBV5-1 and J usage is TRBJ2-1; 7 nucleotides line up with TRBD2. Per the germline V gene, CDR1 is SGHRS and CDR2 is YFSETQ. V lost 0 bases and J lost 6; bases outside the gene matches: 6. This CDR3 contains 15 residues. The DNA of the CDR3 is TGCGCCAGCAGCTTGGGTCCAGCGGGGCTCAATGAGCAGTTCTTC. This codes for CASSLGPAGLNEQFF.

There are a few counts of this clonotype. The chain couples TRBV4-1 to TRBJ2-1; D remains unclear. Germline V gene lookup returns CDR1 MGHRA and CDR2 YSYEKL. The CDR3 spans 16 residues. V was pared by 1 base and J by 0 bases, with 10 bases between. In DNA, the CDR3 is TGCGCCAGCAGCCAAGTCAGATTAGACTCCTACAATGAGCAGTTCTTC. Translated: CASSQVRLDSYNEQFF.

The chain joins TRBV10-3 to TRBJ2-2; maybe TRBD1 (5 bases). The CDR3 runs 13 residues. With 4 bases removed from V and 5 bases from J, the gap between germline ends came to 8 bases. Germline lookup yields CDR1 ENHRY and CDR2 SYGVKD. CDR3 DNA: TGTGCCATCAGTGTTCAGGGAACCGGGGAGCTGTTTTTT. It translates to CAISVQGTGELFF.

The V and J genes are TRBV7-2 and TRBJ1-1; possible D gene TRBD1, 5 bases. The V gene's germline CDR1 is SGHTA and CDR2 FQGNSA. This CDR3 contains 15 residues. V gave up 5 bases and J gave up 3 bases, with 16 bases separating them. CDR3 in amino acids: CASSRLLGGDTEAFF. CDR3 nucleotide sequence: TGTGCCAGCAGCCGCTTACTCGGGGGTGACACTGAAGCTTTCTTT. The entire variable domain, with the rest obtained from reference TRBV7-2 and TRBJ1-1, is as follows: GAGVSQSPSNKVTEKGKDVELRCDPISGHTALYWYRQSLGQGLEFLIYFQGNSAPDKSGLPSDRFSAERTGGSVSTLTIQRTQQEDSAVYLCASSRLLGGDTEAFFGQGTRLTVV.

This clonotype showed up just once. The rearrangement links TRBV28 to TRBJ2-5; possible D gene TRBD1, 6 bases. Germline V lookup: CDR1 MDHEN, CDR2 SYDVKM. This CDR3 has 14 amino acids. The germline V and J ends were trimmed by 6 bases and 0 bases, with 11 bases remaining between them. The CDR3, as DNA: TGTGCCAGCAGGCTACAGGGAAACCAAGAGACCCAGTACTTC. Its protein product is CASRLQGNQETQYF.